The 17 T cell receptor beta chains listed next were all sequenced from one sample in a study of blood T cells in healthy people across ages. The use of a sample-barcoded 5' primer and a J-beta primer mix characterized a second PCR of about 6 to 12 cycles. TCRdb passed the 5' RACE reads through MiXCR, listing each CDR3 protein once. This table has roughly 800,000 distinct CDR3 sequences, more than 45% appearing once. What was sequenced was blood. All receptors come from a man aged 25 to 40 in good health.

V is TRBV29-1 and J is TRBJ2-3; D possibly corresponds to TRBD2 (5 bases). Between the trimmed V and J ends, which lost 2 bases and 4 bases, there was a span of 10 bases. The germline gives CDR1 SQVTM, CDR2 ANQGSEA. The CDR3 runs to 13 residues. The CDR3 here is CSVEIGGPDTQYF. DNA of the CDR3: TGCAGCGTTGAAATTGGCGGGCCAGATACGCAGTATTTT.

This clonotype was counted a single time. CDR3 sequence (DNA): TGTGCCAGCAACCCGAGGGAGCCCCAGCATTTT. Its translation: CASNPREPQHF. The gene calls are TRBV12-3 or TRBV12-4 and TRBJ1-5; D unresolved. The CDR3 length is 11 residues. The V and J ends lost 7 bases and 8 bases respectively, with 9 bases between them.

Here the CDR3 DNA reads TGTGCCAGTGCGGGACAGGGCGGACACTATGGCTACACCTTC. Residues: CASAGQGGHYGYTF. The genes are TRBV2 and TRBJ1-2; 9 positions match TRBD1. The CDR3 is made up of 14 amino acids. Trimming cost V 9 bases and J 3 bases; bases outside gene matches: 8. The germline V gene encodes CDR1 SNHLY and CDR2 FYNNEI.

This rearrangement joins TRBV10-3 to TRBJ1-2, with a weak D call TRBD1 (5 bases). Germline V gene lookup returns CDR1 ENHRY and CDR2 SYGVKD. The CDR3 loop spans 16 amino acids. V was pared by 10 bases and J by 4 bases, with 25 bases between. As DNA, the CDR3 is TGTGCCACCAGGGAGTCCAGCCTCCCAAGGGTCTATGGCTACACCTTC. This sequence encodes CATRESSLPRVYGYTF.

V is TRBV20-1 and J is TRBJ2-1, with 10 bases fitting TRBD2. The CDR3 extends over 16 amino acids. V dropped 1 base and J dropped 0; count of bases not matched to a gene: 3. In germline, CDR1 is DFQATT, CDR2 SNEGSKA (reference sequence). CDR3 nucleotide sequence: TGCAGTGCTAGAGGTCCTAGCGGGAGCTCCTACAATGAGCAGTTCTTC. Translation gives CSARGPSGSSYNEQFF.

The V call is TRBV20-1, the J call TRBJ2-3; TRBD2 matches 14 bases. This CDR3 comprises 17 residues. Per germline, CDR1 DFQATT and CDR2 SNEGSKA (reference sequence). Trimming at V came to 0 bases and at J to 6 bases, leaving 8 bases not matched to a gene. The CDR3 DNA reads as TGCAGTGCTAGAGATCCGAGACTAGCGGGAGGGGTGGATACGCAGTATTTT. It codes for CSARDPRLAGGVDTQYF.

V usage is TRBV7-8 and J usage is TRBJ2-1; D gene unclear. The germline CDR1 and CDR2 sequences are SGHVS and FQNEAQ. The CDR3 runs 16 residues. V was cut by 6 bases and J by 5 bases, with 20 bases left in between. CDR3 DNA: TGTGCCAGCAGTCAAGCAGGACGACGGAGAGACAATGAGCAGTTCTTC. Translated: CASSQAGRRRDNEQFF.

This chain connects TRBV30 to TRBJ1-1; D call uncertain. Germline values: CDR1 GTSNPN, CDR2 SVGIG (reference sequence). The CDR3 is made up of 12 amino acids. V was clipped by 1 base and J by 1 base, with 4 bases between them. CDR3: CAWSERNTEAFF. The CDR3 nucleotides are TGTGCCTGGAGTGAACGGAACACTGAAGCTTTCTTT.

The rearrangement joins TRBV18 to TRBJ1-2, with D hard to call. Germline CDR1 KGHSH, CDR2 LQKENI. This CDR3 has 13 residues. V was shortened by 2 bases and J by 2 bases, with 6 bases between the two germline ends. The CDR3 loop reads CASSPGTNYGYTF. The CDR3 DNA is TGTGCCAGCTCACCAGGAACGAACTATGGCTACACCTTC.

The rearrangement links TRBV7-2 to TRBJ2-1; 7 bases are shared with TRBD2. The CDR3 spans 16 residues. V shed 0 bases and J 0 bases; nucleotides not matched to a gene: 2. Germline assignment: CDR1 SGHTA and CDR2 FQGNSA. CDR3 in DNA: TGTGCCAGCAGCTTAGCGGGGGGGATCTCCTACAATGAGCAGTTCTTC. Its translation: CASSLAGGISYNEQFF.

J is TRBJ1-1 and V is TRBV5-1; D perhaps matches TRBD1 (5 bases). The CDR3 runs to 15 residues. The ends were cut back, 0 bases at V and 7 bases at J, with 16 bases in the middle. The germline gives CDR1 SGHRS, CDR2 YFSETQ. CDR3 residues: CASSLGTRWSGEAFF. In nucleotides, the CDR3 is TGCGCCAGCAGCTTGGGGACAAGATGGAGTGGTGAAGCTTTCTTT.

The chain combines TRBV10-3 with TRBJ2-4; 11 bases line up with TRBD2. TRBJ2-7 explains the end of the DNA better; the J call may be wrong. Germline-derived CDR1 and CDR2 are ENHRY and SYGVKD. This CDR3 has 16 residues. Here the CDR3 DNA reads TGTGCCATCACCGAAGGTCTAGCGGGGGGCACCTACGAGCAGTACTTC. It yields the protein CAITEGLAGGTYEQYF.

A few counts support this clonotype. V is TRBV12-3 or TRBV12-4 and J is TRBJ2-1; a possible D gene is TRBD1 (6 bases). V lost 1 base to trimming and J lost 12 bases, with 7 bases between them. CDR3 size: 11 residues. The CDR3 DNA sequence: TGTGCCAGCAGTTTAGGCAGGGGGCAGTTCTTC. Its protein product is CASSLGRGQFF.

The chain combines TRBV29-1 with TRBJ2-3, with D perhaps matching TRBD2 (6 bases). Deletions cut 3 bases from V and 6 bases from J, with 19 bases between. Germline V gene sequence: CDR1 SQVTM, CDR2 ANQGSEA. This CDR3 is 15 amino acids long. The chain's CDR3 is CSVEITGLLLDTQYF. The CDR3 DNA reads as TGCAGCGTTGAGATCACGGGACTTCTTTTGGATACGCAGTATTTT.

The rearrangement joins TRBV15 to TRBJ2-1; D gene uncertain. The V gene's germline CDR1 is LNHNV and CDR2 YYDKDF (reference sequence). The CDR3 runs 13 residues. V was pared by 1 base and J by 8 bases, with 9 bases between. CDR3 loop: CATSRVPNHEQFF. The CDR3 nucleotides read TGTGCCACCAGCAGAGTCCCAAACCATGAGCAGTTCTTC.

The genes are TRBV7-9 and TRBJ2-5; D is unclear. The J call may be faulty, since TRBJ2-7 better matches the DNA end. The germline CDR1 and CDR2 sequences are SEHNR and FQNEAQ (reference sequence). The CDR3 extends over 14 amino acids. The CDR3: CASSLVLVGYEQYF. The CDR3 bases are TGTGCCAGCAGCTTAGTTTTGGTTGGCTACGAGCAGTACTTC.

This clonotype appeared once. The rearrangement joins TRBV3-1 to TRBJ2-7; D is uncertain. V was cut by 0 bases and J by 4 bases, with 4 bases left in between. CDR1 is LGHDT, CDR2 YNNKEL, per germline (reference sequence). This CDR3 is 12 amino acids long. CDR3 amino acids: CASSQEEYEQYF. CDR3 nucleotides: TGTGCCAGCAGCCAAGAGGAGTACGAGCAGTACTTC.